These 14 T cell receptor beta chains came from one sample sequenced in a study of T cells in women clearing cervical HPV infection. Clones were read by immunoSEQ multiplex PCR, and TCRdb kept only the in-frame ones, dropping some. The sample totals roughly 35,000 clones. Sequences were obtained from blood buffy coat. The receptors shown here come from a woman aged 18 to 75 with a cervical HPV16 infection that either progressed to CIN3+ or cleared (not recorded which).

CDR3 bases read: TGCGCCAGCAGCAGTGGGACTAGCGGGGGCGTGTACCAAGAGACG. Amino acid sequence: CASSSGTSGGVYQET. The CDR3 as a whole reads CASSSGTSGGVYQETQYF. This chain connects TRBV5-1 to TRBJ2-3; 14 bases are shared with TRBD2. The read ends 3 residues before the CDR3 terminus; that terminus is restored from the germline J gene. The CDR3 is 18 amino acids. Germline CDR1 reads SGHRS; CDR2 reads YFSETQ.

As to this clone: The read finishes 3 residues shy of the CDR3 end, and the germline J gene is used to complete it. V gene TRBV11-2 combines with J gene TRBJ2-7; weak D call: TRBD2 (5 bases). The CDR3 covers 14 residues. The germline V gene has CDR1 SGHAT and CDR2 FQNNGV. Trimming cost V 3 bases and J 5 bases, with 14 bases left between them. The CDR3 bases that were read are TGTGCCAGCAGCTTCAGTCTAGCCGGCAACGAG. Protein sequence: CASSFSLAGNE. The full-length CDR3 reads as CASSFSLAGNEQYF.

On this clone: The read comes to an end 3 residues before the CDR3 does, leaving the germline J gene to fill in the end. The chain links TRBV20-1 to TRBJ2-7; possibly TRBD1 for D (5 bases). Germline values: CDR1 DFQATT, CDR2 SNEGSKA (reference sequence). The CDR3 runs 13 residues. The V and J ends lost 5 bases and 3 bases respectively, with 14 bases between them. The CDR3 DNA, read in part, is TGCAGTGCTGGGGCGGCTTTACGCTACGAG. Protein: CSAGAALRYE. The CDR3 in its entirety is CSAGAALRYEQYF.

A word on this clone: The read terminates 3 residues ahead of where the CDR3 ends, so the germline J gene completes it. V usage is TRBV27 and J usage is TRBJ2-3; 8 bases map to TRBD2. After removal of 3 bases from V and 0 bases from J, the junction contained 2 bases not matched to a gene. Germline V gene sequence: CDR1 MNHEY, CDR2 SMNVEV (reference sequence). The CDR3 length is 15 residues. The CDR3 protein is CASSLSGGSTDTQYF. The covered CDR3 bases are TGTGCCAGCAGTTTGTCGGGGGGGAGCACAGATACG.

Regarding this clone: The read ends 3 residues before the CDR3 terminus; that terminus is restored from the germline J gene. The chain combines TRBV7-8 with TRBJ2-1; tentatively, D is TRBD2 (5 bases). The germline V gene encodes CDR1 SGHVS and CDR2 FQNEAQ. V was shortened by 5 bases and J by 0 bases, with 14 bases between the two germline ends. This CDR3 is built from 16 residues. The sequenced CDR3 bases are TGTGCCAGCAGCCCCGGACTCGTAGGCTCCTACAATGAG. The encoded protein is CASSPGLVGSYNE. The entire CDR3 protein is CASSPGLVGSYNEQFF. Complete variable domain (other parts from reference TRBV7-8 and TRBJ2-1): GAGVSQSPRYKVAKRGQDVALRCDPISGHVSLFWYQQALGQGPEFLTYFQNEAQLDKSGLPSDRFFAERPEGSVSTLKIQRTQQEDSAVYLCASSPGLVGSYNEQFFGPGTRLTVL.

In regard to this clone: The read stops 3 residues short of the end of the CDR3; the missing end is completed from the germline J gene. V usage is TRBV30 and J usage is TRBJ2-3; 7 bases agree with TRBD1. Germline CDR1 GTSNPN, CDR2 SVGIG (reference sequence). This CDR3 is built from 15 residues. The CDR3 region is CAWSSNYRGHQPQYF. CDR3 DNA, as far as it was read: TGTGCCTGGAGTTCGAACTACAGGGGTCATCAGCCG.

In the case of this clone: The CDR3 end falls 3 residues outside the read, so it is completed with the germline J gene. The rearrangement joins TRBV10-1 to TRBJ1-2, with a tentative D call TRBD1 (5 bases). Deletions cut 10 bases from V and 4 bases from J, with 16 bases between. This CDR3 contains 13 residues. Looked up from germline, CDR1 is WNHNN and CDR2 is SYGVQD (reference sequence). The CDR3 bases that were read are TGCGCCAACCCCGAGGGGCGCGCCTATGGC. Residues: CANPEGRAYG. The whole CDR3 sequence is CANPEGRAYGYTF.

A remark on this clone: The CDR3 extends 3 residues past the end of the read, so its final part is completed from the germline J gene. The genes are TRBV20-1 and TRBJ2-3, with 10 bases matching TRBD2. This CDR3 has 17 amino acids. Per the germline V gene, CDR1 is DFQATT and CDR2 is SNEGSKA (reference sequence). V trimming: 1 base; J trimming: 2 bases; junction bases outside the gene matches: 9. CDR3: CSARGLLAGDLTDTQYF. The sequenced CDR3 bases are TGCAGTGCTAGAGGGCTCCTAGCGGGGGACCTCACAGATACG.

As concerns this clone: Sequencing ends 3 residues short of the CDR3 end; the germline J gene provides the rest. The chain is built from TRBV30 and TRBJ2-3; TRBD2 aligns across 9 bases. The CDR3 covers 15 residues. In germline, CDR1 is GTSNPN, CDR2 SVGIG (reference sequence). Germline trimming cut 5 bases from V and 2 bases from J; bases unmatched to any gene: 8. The part of the CDR3 DNA that was read is TGTGCCTGGGATCACAGCGGGGGGTCCACAGATACG. Encoded protein: CAWDHSGGSTDT. The entire CDR3 reads CAWDHSGGSTDTQYF.

In regard to this clone: The read falls 3 residues short of the CDR3 end, and the missing part is taken from the germline J gene. The J gene is TRBJ2-1, the V gene TRBV7-6; 9 bases line up with TRBD2. Germline V CDR1 and CDR2: SGHVS, FNYEAQ. The CDR3 is made up of 16 amino acids. The V and J ends lost 5 bases and 7 bases, in that order; junction bases with no gene match: 12. CDR3 region: CASSPLAGALLNEQFF. CDR3 DNA, as far as it was read: TGTGCCAGCAGCCCCTTAGCGGGAGCACTTTTGAATGAG. Filled out from reference TRBV7-6 and TRBJ2-1, the complete variable domain reads GAGVSQSPRYKVTKRGQDVALRCDPISGHVSLYWYRQALGQGPEFLTYFNYEAQQDKSGLPNDRFSAERPEGSISTLTIQRTEQRDSAMYRCASSPLAGALLNEQFFGPGTRLTVL.

Details on this clone: Read data end 3 residues before the CDR3 end; the end is taken from the germline J gene. V usage is TRBV20-1 and J usage is TRBJ1-2; TRBD1 matches 8 bases. Germline CDR1 DFQATT, CDR2 SNEGSKA (reference sequence). The CDR3 runs to 15 residues. Trimming at V came to 4 bases and at J to 1 base, leaving 8 bases not matched to a gene. CDR3 DNA (partial): TGCAGTGCTATCCCGGGACAGGACCATAACTATGGC. Protein sequence: CSAIPGQDHNYG. The entire CDR3 is CSAIPGQDHNYGYTF.

Details on this clone: The observed sequence ends 3 residues before the CDR3 terminus, with the missing tail filled in from the germline J gene. The V and J genes are TRBV2 and TRBJ2-3; 10 nucleotides agree with TRBD1. CDR1 SNHLY and CDR2 FYNNEI come from the germline V gene. The CDR3 contains 14 residues. CDR3 sequence: CASTDRGQNQPQYF. The sequenced CDR3 bases are TGTGCCAGTACCGACAGGGGGCAGAATCAGCCG.

Worth noting for this clone: Sequencing ends 3 residues short of the CDR3 end; the germline J gene provides the rest. V usage is TRBV4-2 and J usage is TRBJ2-5; possible D gene TRBD2, 7 bases. Looked up from germline, CDR1 is LGHNA and CDR2 is YNFKEQ. V shed 0 bases and J shed 1 base, with 15 bases lying between them. The CDR3 consists of 17 residues. The CDR3 here is CASSQDQTGGRQETQYF. The DNA read from the CDR3 is TGTGCCAGCAGCCAAGATCAGACGGGGGGCCGCCAAGAGACC.

With regard to this clone: The CDR3 end falls 3 residues outside the read, so it is completed with the germline J gene. The rearrangement joins TRBV6-2 or TRBV6-3 to TRBJ1-6; D not certain. The CDR3 runs 12 residues. Germline V CDR1 and CDR2: MNHEY, SVGEGT. The part of the CDR3 DNA that was read is TGTGCCAGCAACCAGGCCGGAGGATCC. It is translated as CASNQAGGS. In full, the CDR3 is CASNQAGGSLHF.